The sequence of this TCR beta chain was determined in a study of blood T cells in healthy people across ages. The germline gives CDR1 MNHEY, CDR2 SVGAGI. The V end was cut by 5 bases, the J end by 5 bases, with 14 bases between. The CDR3 has 14 residues. The authors ran a second PCR of 7 to 11 cycles using a sample-barcoded 5' primer and a J-beta primer mix. Sequencing of every sample gave 2.5 million or more CDR3-containing paired-end reads. TCRdb called the 5' RACE reads again in MiXCR, with one record for every CDR3 protein. Of 1.5 million to 2 million distinct CDR3 sequences in the sample, 35% to 50% were seen once.

The receptor was isolated from a human donor in good health. This chain connects TRBV6-5 to TRBJ2-3; D is unclear. The sequenced sample consisted of blood. CDR3 sequence: CASSPCASGDTQYF. CDR3 nucleotide sequence: TGTGCCAGCAGTCCCTGCGCGTCAGGAGATACGCAGTATTTT.